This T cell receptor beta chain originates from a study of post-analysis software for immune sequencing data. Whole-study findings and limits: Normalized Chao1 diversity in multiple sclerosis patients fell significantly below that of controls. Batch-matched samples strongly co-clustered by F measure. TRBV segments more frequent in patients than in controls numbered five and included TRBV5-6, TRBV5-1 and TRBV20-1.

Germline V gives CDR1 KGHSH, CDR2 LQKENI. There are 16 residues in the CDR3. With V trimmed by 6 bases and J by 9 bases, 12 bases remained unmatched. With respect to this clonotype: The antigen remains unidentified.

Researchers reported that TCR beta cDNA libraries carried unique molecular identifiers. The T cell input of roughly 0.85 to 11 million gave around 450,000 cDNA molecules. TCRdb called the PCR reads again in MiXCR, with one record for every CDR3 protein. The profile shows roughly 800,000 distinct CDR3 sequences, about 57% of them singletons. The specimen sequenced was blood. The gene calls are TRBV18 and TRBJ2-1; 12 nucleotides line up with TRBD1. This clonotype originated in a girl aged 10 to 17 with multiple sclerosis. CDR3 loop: CASSPSGTGGFGEQFF. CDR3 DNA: TGTGCCAGCTCGCCTTCCGGGACAGGGGGCTTTGGTGAGCAGTTCTTC.